There are a few counts of the clone carrying this TCR beta chain. The antigen is not known. The data were obtained in a study of T-cell memory formation after mild COVID-19. TCR alpha and TCR beta cDNA libraries carrying sample barcodes and UMIs were produced by 5'RACE using constant-segment primers. Each CDR3 protein gets one entry after TCRdb re-called the 5' RACE reads with MiXCR. Of tens of thousands of distinct CDR3 sequences in the sample, approximately 7% were seen once. Study-wide points: Day 15 to 85 contracting clones showed balanced CD4/CD8; later expanders leaned CD4+. A subset of responding clones appeared in pre-infection memory, suggesting cross-reactive memory joined.

The source is a man younger than 35 who had mild COVID-19 (a few samples of this study predate the infection). Cell type and time point are not known. Sequencing was done on a sample of PBMCs or a T cell subset sorted from them (not recorded which).

CDR3 amino acids: CASSSGTLDEQYF. The DNA for the CDR3 is TGCGCCAGCAGCTCAGGGACCCTCGACGAGCAGTACTTC. The V gene is TRBV5-1, the J gene TRBJ2-7; D may be TRBD1 or TRBD2 (5 bases each). The CDR3 is made up of 13 amino acids. The germline gives CDR1 SGHRS, CDR2 YFSETQ. Trimming took off 3 bases at V and 5 bases at J, with 12 bases between the two ends.